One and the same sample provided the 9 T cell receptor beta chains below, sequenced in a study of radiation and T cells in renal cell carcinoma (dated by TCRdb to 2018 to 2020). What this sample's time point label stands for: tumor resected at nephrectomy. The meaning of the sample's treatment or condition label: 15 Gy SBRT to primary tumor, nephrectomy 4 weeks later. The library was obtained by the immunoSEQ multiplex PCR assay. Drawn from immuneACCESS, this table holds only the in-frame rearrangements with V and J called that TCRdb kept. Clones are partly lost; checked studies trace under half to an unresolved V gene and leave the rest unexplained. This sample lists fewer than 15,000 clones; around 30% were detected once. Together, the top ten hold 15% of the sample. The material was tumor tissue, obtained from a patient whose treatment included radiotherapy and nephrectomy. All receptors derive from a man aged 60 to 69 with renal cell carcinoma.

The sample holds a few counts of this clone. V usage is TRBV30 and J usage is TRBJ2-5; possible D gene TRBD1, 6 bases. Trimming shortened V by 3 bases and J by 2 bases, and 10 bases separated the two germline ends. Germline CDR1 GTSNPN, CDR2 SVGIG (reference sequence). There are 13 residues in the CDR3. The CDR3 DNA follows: TGTGCCTGGAGCCAGGGGTTACAAGAGACCCAGTACTTC. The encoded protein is CAWSQGLQETQYF.

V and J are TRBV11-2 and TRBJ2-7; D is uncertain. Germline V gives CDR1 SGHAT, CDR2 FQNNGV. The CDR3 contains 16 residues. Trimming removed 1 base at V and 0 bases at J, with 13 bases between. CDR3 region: CASSLVAGQSSYEQYF. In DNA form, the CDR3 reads TGTGCCAGCAGCTTAGTGGCAGGCCAGAGCTCCTACGAGCAGTACTTC.

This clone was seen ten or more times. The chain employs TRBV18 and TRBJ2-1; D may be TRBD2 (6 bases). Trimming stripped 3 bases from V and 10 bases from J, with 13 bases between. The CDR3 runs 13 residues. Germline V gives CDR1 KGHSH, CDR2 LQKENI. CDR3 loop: CASSPAAGGEQFF. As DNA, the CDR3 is TGTGCCAGCTCACCCGCGGCCGGGGGAGAGCAGTTCTTC.

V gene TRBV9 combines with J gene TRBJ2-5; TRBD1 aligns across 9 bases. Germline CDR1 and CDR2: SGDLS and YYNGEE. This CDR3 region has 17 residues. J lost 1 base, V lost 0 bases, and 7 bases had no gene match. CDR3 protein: CASSVGPGQGLQETQYF. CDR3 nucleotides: TGTGCCAGCAGCGTAGGCCCGGGACAGGGCCTCCAAGAGACCCAGTACTTC.

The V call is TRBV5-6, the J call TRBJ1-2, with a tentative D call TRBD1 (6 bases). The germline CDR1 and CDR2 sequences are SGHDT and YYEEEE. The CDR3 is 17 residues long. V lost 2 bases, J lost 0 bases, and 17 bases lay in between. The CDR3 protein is CASSLGTPKGANYGYTF. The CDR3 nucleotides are TGTGCCAGCAGCTTAGGGACACCCAAGGGGGCTAACTATGGCTACACCTTC.

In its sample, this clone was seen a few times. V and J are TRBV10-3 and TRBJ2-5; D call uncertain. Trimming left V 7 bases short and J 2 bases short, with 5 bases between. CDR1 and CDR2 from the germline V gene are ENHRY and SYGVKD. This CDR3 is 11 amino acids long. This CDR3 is CAIKAQETQYF. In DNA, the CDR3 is TGTGCCATCAAAGCACAAGAGACCCAGTACTTC.

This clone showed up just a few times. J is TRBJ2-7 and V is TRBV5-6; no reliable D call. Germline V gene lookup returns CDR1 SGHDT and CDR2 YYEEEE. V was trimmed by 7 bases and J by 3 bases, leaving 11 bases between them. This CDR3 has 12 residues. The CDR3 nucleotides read TGTGCCAGCGAAGGTTTCGACTACGAGCAGTACTTC. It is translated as CASEGFDYEQYF.

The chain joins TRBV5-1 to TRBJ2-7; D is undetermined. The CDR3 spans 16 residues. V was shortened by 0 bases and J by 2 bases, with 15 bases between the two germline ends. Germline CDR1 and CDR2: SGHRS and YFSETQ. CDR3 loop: CASSLGAPGRPYEQYV. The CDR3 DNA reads TGCGCCAGCAGCTTGGGGGCGCCGGGCCGACCCTACGAGCAGTACGTC.

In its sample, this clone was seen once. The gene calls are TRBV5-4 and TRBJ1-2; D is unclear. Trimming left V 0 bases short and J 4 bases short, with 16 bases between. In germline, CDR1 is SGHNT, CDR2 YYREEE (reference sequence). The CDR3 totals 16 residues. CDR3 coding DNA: TGTGCCAGCAGCTTGGCAACGGCGGGGAAGGCCTATGGCTACACCTTC. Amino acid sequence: CASSLATAGKAYGYTF.